The 21 T cell receptor beta chains below all came from one sample that was sequenced in a study of blood T cell repertoires in COVID-19. Repertoires were generated with immunoSEQ multiplex PCR, while TCRdb's copy carries only in-frame clones and drops some. This sample yields roughly 310,000 clones, of which under 95% are seen a single time; around 2.7% belongs to the top ten. Input material: PBMCs or T cells enriched from blood (not recorded which). These TCRs come from a man aged 55 to 69 who had recovered from COVID-19.

The chain joins TRBV18 to TRBJ2-4, with 7 bases fitting TRBD1. J was trimmed by 2 bases and V by 0 bases; bases with no gene match: 1. This CDR3 has 15 residues. Germline CDR1 KGHSH, CDR2 LQKENI. The CDR3: CASSPPTGSKNIQYF. DNA of the CDR3: TGTGCCAGCTCACCACCGACAGGGTCCAAAAACATTCAGTACTTC.

The chain employs TRBV7-2 and TRBJ1-2; D gene uncertain. V lost 1 base, J lost 2 bases, and 8 bases lay in between. This CDR3 is built from 14 residues. Germline V gene sequence: CDR1 SGHTA, CDR2 FQGNSA. The CDR3 DNA is TGTGCCAGCAGCTTAGTTACGGGGAACTATGGCTACACCTTC. It encodes CASSLVTGNYGYTF.

On this clone itself: This same CDR3 is encoded by further DNA sequences in the sample. This chain connects TRBV9 to TRBJ1-6, with D uncertain. V was clipped by 0 bases and J by 0 bases, with 4 bases between them. This CDR3 contains 15 residues. CDR1 is SGDLS and CDR2 is YYNGEE in the germline V gene. CDR3 nucleotide sequence: TGTGCCAGCAGCGTAGGGAGCTCCTATAATTCACCCCTCCACTTT. Translation: CASSVGSSYNSPLHF.

The rearrangement links TRBV4-1 to TRBJ2-1, with 8 bases aligning to TRBD1. Germline lookup yields CDR1 MGHRA and CDR2 YSYEKL. The V gene end was trimmed by 2 bases and the J gene end by 7 bases; junction bases not matched to a gene: 19. This CDR3 comprises 19 residues. The CDR3 nucleotides are TGCGCCAGCAGCCAATTACAGGTGCGTGGGACAGGCAAAAGGAATGAGCAGTTCTTC. Amino acids: CASSQLQVRGTGKRNEQFF.

The rearrangement joins TRBV18 to TRBJ2-5; 10 bases are a match to TRBD1. CDR3 length: 16 amino acids. The junction had 7 bases not matched to a gene; V was cut back by 1 base and J by 5 bases. Germline V lookup: CDR1 KGHSH, CDR2 LQKENI. CDR3 protein: CASSPRGTGDAETQYF. The CDR3 region has the DNA TGTGCCAGCTCACCACGGGGGACAGGGGACGCGGAGACCCAGTACTTC.

The V call is TRBV4-1, the J call TRBJ2-1; 7 positions agree with TRBD2. The CDR3 spans 18 residues. V shed 4 bases and J 4 bases; nucleotides not matched to a gene: 16. CDR1 MGHRA and CDR2 YSYEKL come from the germline V gene. This CDR3 reads CASSPMPTGTITYNEQFF. The DNA for the CDR3 is TGCGCCAGCAGCCCAATGCCAACCGGGACTATAACATACAATGAGCAGTTCTTC.

V gene TRBV19 combines with J gene TRBJ1-5; the D gene is possibly TRBD1 (6 bases). The V gene lost 2 bases and the J gene lost 6 bases, with 17 bases spanning the gap. In germline, CDR1 is LNHDA, CDR2 SQIVND (reference sequence). This CDR3 has 16 residues. The CDR3 spells CASSILAGVTRQPQHF. CDR3 bases: TGTGCCAGTAGTATATTAGCAGGGGTGACACGTCAGCCCCAGCATTTT.

The rearrangement uses TRBV27 and TRBJ2-1, with 8 bases aligning to TRBD2. The CDR3 loop spans 16 amino acids. CDR1 MNHEY and CDR2 SMNVEV come from the germline V gene (reference sequence). Trimming cost V 2 bases and J 10 bases; bases outside gene matches: 13. Here the CDR3 DNA reads TGTGCCAGCAGTTTACCGTCCGGGGGGGCCGACAGAGAGCAGTTCTTC. Translation: CASSLPSGGADREQFF.

The chain uses TRBV7-2 and TRBJ2-5, with D possibly being TRBD2 (7 bases). Looked up from germline, CDR1 is SGHTA and CDR2 is FQGNSA. The V end lost 3 bases, the J end lost 4 bases, and 12 bases lay between the germline ends. CDR3 length: 14 amino acids. In nucleotides, the CDR3 is TGTGCCAGCAGCTTTGGGGGGGCGAGAGAGACCCAGTACTTC. It specifies CASSFGGARETQYF. The full variable domain, completed using reference TRBV7-2 and TRBJ2-5, is GAGVSQSPSNKVTEKGKDVELRCDPISGHTALYWYRQSLGQGLEFLIYFQGNSAPDKSGLPSDRFSAERTGGSVSTLTIQRTQQEDSAVYLCASSFGGARETQYFGPGTRLLVL.

This chain uses TRBV9 with TRBJ1-4, with TRBD1 matching over 8 bases. J gave up 5 bases and V 5 bases, and 8 bases lay outside the gene matches. Germline V lookup: CDR1 SGDLS, CDR2 YYNGEE. The CDR3 covers 15 residues. The CDR3 sequence is CASSDRTGQNEKLFF. In DNA, the CDR3 is TGTGCCAGCAGTGATCGGACAGGGCAGAATGAAAAACTGTTTTTT.

The chain is built from TRBV19 and TRBJ2-2; the match to TRBD1 covers 7 bases. Losses at the gene ends were 8 bases for V and 5 bases for J; bases not matched to a gene: 5. The germline CDR1 and CDR2 sequences are LNHDA and SQIVND (reference sequence). This CDR3 spans 13 amino acids. For the CDR3, the DNA is TGTGCCAGTCGACAGGGTTCTACCGGGGAGCTGTTTTTT. This translates into CASRQGSTGELFF.

The chain joins TRBV19 to TRBJ1-2; perhaps TRBD1 as D (5 bases). The germline V gene has CDR1 LNHDA and CDR2 SQIVND (reference sequence). This CDR3 has 12 residues. With 5 bases removed from V and 2 bases from J, the gap between germline ends came to 6 bases. The CDR3 sequence is CASSPGNYGYTF. The CDR3 DNA reads as TGTGCCAGTAGTCCAGGGAACTATGGCTACACCTTC.

The V gene is TRBV19, the J gene TRBJ2-1; TRBD2 might be the D (6 bases). Germline CDR1 is LNHDA and CDR2 is SQIVND (reference sequence). CDR3 length: 15 amino acids. V gave up 3 bases and J gave up 8 bases, with 17 bases separating them. CDR3 sequence (DNA): TGTGCCAGTAGTATTCTTGGACTAAATGCCGATGAGCAGTTCTTC. Protein product: CASSILGLNADEQFF.

CDR3 DNA sequence: TGTGCCAGCAGAGGAGACAGGGGGCAGGGGAATGAAAAACTGTTTTTT. Translation gives CASRGDRGQGNEKLFF. The chain joins TRBV14 to TRBJ1-4; 10 bases are a match to TRBD1. V was pared by 6 bases and J by 5 bases, with 9 bases of the junction left unmatched. The CDR3 is 16 amino acids. Germline V gene lookup returns CDR1 SGHDN and CDR2 FVKESK.

The chain is built from TRBV2 and TRBJ2-3; 11 nucleotides line up with TRBD2. CDR3 length: 16 residues. Germline-derived CDR1 and CDR2 are SNHLY and FYNNEI. The junction had 10 bases not matched to a gene; V was cut back by 6 bases and J by 5 bases. The CDR3 DNA follows: TGTGCCAGCAGAAGACTAGCGGGAATGGAGGGAGATACGCAGTATTTT. It is translated as CASRRLAGMEGDTQYF.

The chain joins TRBV11-3 to TRBJ2-1, with 10 bases lining up with TRBD2. The V gene end was trimmed by 2 bases and the J gene end by 0 bases; junction bases not matched to a gene: 7. Germline CDR1 SGHNT, CDR2 YENEEA. The CDR3 extends over 18 amino acids. For the CDR3, the DNA is TGTGCCAGCAGCTTATGGGGACTAGCGCAGAGCTCCTACAATGAGCAGTTCTTC. Translated: CASSLWGLAQSSYNEQFF. The full variable domain, in which reference TRBV11-3 and TRBJ2-1 provide the parts outside the CDR3, is EAGVVQSPRYKIIEKKQPVAFWCNPISGHNTLYWYLQNLGQGPELLIRYENEEAVDDSQLPKDRFSAERLKGVDSTLKIQPAELGDSAVYLCASSLWGLAQSSYNEQFFGPGTRLTVL.

J is TRBJ2-7 and V is TRBV19; TRBD2 aligns across 8 bases. J was trimmed by 1 base and V by 3 bases; bases with no gene match: 8. The CDR3 has 16 residues. The germline CDR1 and CDR2 sequences are LNHDA and SQIVND (reference sequence). The chain's CDR3 is CASSIGSGSRSYEQYF. CDR3 bases: TGTGCCAGTAGTATTGGCAGCGGGAGTCGGTCCTACGAGCAGTACTTC.

This CDR3 is CASSQGLDSPLHF. In DNA, the CDR3 is TGTGCCAGCAGCCAAGGACTTGATTCACCCCTCCACTTT. The V and J genes are TRBV3-1 (or the pseudogene TRBV3-2) and TRBJ1-6; no clear D. Per germline, CDR1 LGHDT and CDR2 YNNKEL (reference sequence). V was clipped by 1 base and J by 8 bases, with 6 bases between them. The CDR3 runs 13 residues.

This clone was found once. This rearrangement joins TRBV30 to TRBJ1-1; a weak D match, TRBD1 (5 bases). This CDR3 region has 13 residues. Germline CDR1 is GTSNPN and CDR2 is SVGIG (reference sequence). V was trimmed by 1 base and J by 11 bases, leaving 17 bases between them. This CDR3 reads CAWSGGGGPGAFF. The CDR3 DNA reads as TGTGCCTGGAGTGGGGGGGGAGGACCGGGTGCTTTCTTT.

The chain carries TRBV10-2 and TRBJ2-2; D gene uncertain. The CDR3 runs to 15 residues. Germline-derived CDR1 and CDR2 are WSHSY and SAAADI. Deletions cut 2 bases from V and 5 bases from J, with 12 bases between. CDR3 sequence: CASSEVNVFTGELFF. DNA for the CDR3: TGCGCCAGCAGTGAGGTTAATGTTTTTACCGGGGAGCTGTTTTTT.

The chain has TRBV11-2 and TRBJ2-3, with D possibly matching TRBD2 (6 bases). This CDR3 contains 15 residues. The V end lost 5 bases, the J end lost 4 bases, and 16 bases lay between the germline ends. Per the germline V gene, CDR1 is SGHAT and CDR2 is FQNNGV. The CDR3 DNA reads TGTGCCAGCAGCCCCTCGTTTTCGGGAGCAGATACGCAGTATTTT. Translation gives CASSPSFSGADTQYF.